Below, 10 T cell receptor beta chains from the same sample are listed, as sequenced in a study of blood T cell repertoires in COVID-19. Some clones are missing from TCRdb's copy, which holds only in-frame ones; the method was immunoSEQ multiplex PCR. The repertoire holds roughly 50,000 clones, with roughly four fifths as singletons. The sequencing input was peripheral blood. The receptors originated from an older woman with acute or convalescent COVID-19.

V and J are TRBV19 and TRBJ1-6; possibly TRBD1 for D (5 bases). The germline V and J ends were trimmed by 3 bases and 14 bases, with 29 bases remaining between them. The CDR3 has 18 amino acids. Germline CDR1 and CDR2: LNHDA and SQIVND (reference sequence). The CDR3 sequence is CASSIVSGRGGKGSSLHF. CDR3 DNA sequence: TGTGCCAGTAGTATTGTTTCCGGCCGCGGGGGGAAGGGGTCATCCCTCCACTTT. Based on the CDR3 plus reference TRBV19 and TRBJ1-6, the full variable domain is DGGITQSPKYLFRKEGQNVTLSCEQNLNHDAMYWYRQDPGQGLRLIYYSQIVNDFQKGDIAEGYSVSREKKESFPLTVTSAQKNPTAFYLCASSIVSGRGGKGSSLHFGNGTRLTVT.

The V call is TRBV30, the J call TRBJ1-4, with 7 bases matching TRBD1. Germline V gene sequence: CDR1 GTSNPN, CDR2 SVGIG (reference sequence). CDR3 length equals 13 residues. V lost 5 bases, J lost 3 bases, and 3 bases stayed unmatched. The CDR3 sequence is CAWQTGPNEKLFF. CDR3 DNA sequence: TGTGCCTGGCAGACAGGGCCTAATGAAAAACTGTTTTTT.

In its sample, this clone was seen a few times. The chain combines TRBV5-1 with TRBJ2-1; D is ambiguous. CDR1 and CDR2 from the germline V gene are SGHRS and YFSETQ. V lost 1 base and J 1 base, leaving 9 bases between the germline ends. The CDR3 contains 15 residues. CDR3 DNA sequence: TGCGCCAGCAGCTTGATTGCGGAATCCTACAATGAGCAGTTCTTC. Amino acid sequence: CASSLIAESYNEQFF.

J is TRBJ1-2 and V is TRBV4-2; 7 bases align to TRBD1. The germline CDR1 and CDR2 sequences are LGHNA and YNFKEQ. The CDR3 spans 13 residues. The J segment lost 6 bases and the V segment lost 6 bases, leaving 7 bases of the junction unmatched. The CDR3 DNA reads TGTGCCAGCAGAGTTCGACAGGGAGATGGCTACACCTTC. Protein: CASRVRQGDGYTF.

V usage is TRBV4-1 and J usage is TRBJ2-7; 9 positions match TRBD1. V trimming: 6 bases; J trimming: 2 bases; junction bases outside the gene matches: 2. CDR3 size: 13 residues. The germline CDR1 and CDR2 sequences are MGHRA and YSYEKL. Here the CDR3 DNA reads TGCGCCAGCAGTCGACAGGGGGCCTACGAGCAGTACTTC. Its translation is CASSRQGAYEQYF.

The chain uses TRBV28 and TRBJ2-7; TRBD1 aligns across 7 bases. The CDR3 covers 14 residues. CDR1 is MDHEN, CDR2 SYDVKM, per germline. V shed 5 bases and J 6 bases; nucleotides not matched to a gene: 10. The CDR3 nucleotides are TGTGCCAGCAGTACGCCGGGACAGTCGTCCGAGCAGTACTTC. Its protein product is CASSTPGQSSEQYF.

This chain links TRBV11-2 with TRBJ1-5; TRBD1 might be the D (6 bases). Per germline, CDR1 SGHAT and CDR2 FQNNGV. This CDR3 is built from 14 residues. Trimming pared 5 bases from V and 6 bases from J, leaving 14 bases between. This CDR3 is CASSPGGFGQPQHF. The CDR3, as DNA: TGTGCCAGCAGCCCTGGGGGCTTCGGTCAGCCCCAGCATTTT. The whole variable domain, filled in from reference TRBV11-2 and TRBJ1-5, reads EAGVAQSPRYKIIEKRQSVAFWCNPISGHATLYWYQQILGQGPKLLIQFQNNGVVDDSQLPKDRFSAERLKGVDSTLKIQPAKLEDSAVYLCASSPGGFGQPQHFGDGTRLSIL.

This chain joins TRBV2 and TRBJ2-1; 12 nucleotides agree with TRBD2. V was pared by 2 bases and J by 5 bases, with 1 base of the junction left unmatched. This CDR3 has 15 residues. The germline gives CDR1 SNHLY, CDR2 FYNNEI. The CDR3 protein is CASSELAGGHNEQFF. The CDR3, as DNA: TGTGCCAGCAGTGAACTAGCGGGGGGGCACAATGAGCAGTTCTTC.

The J gene is TRBJ1-6, the V gene TRBV5-1, with D uncertain. V lost 1 base, J lost 0 bases, and 5 bases lay in between. Germline V gene sequence: CDR1 SGHRS, CDR2 YFSETQ. The CDR3 spans 15 residues. The CDR3 DNA follows: TGCGCCAGCAGCTTGTCGAGCTCCTATAATTCACCCCTCCACTTT. It specifies CASSLSSSYNSPLHF.

CDR3: CASTFATGRESGGYTF. DNA of the CDR3: TGCGCCAGCACCTTCGCCACAGGGAGAGAAAGCGGTGGCTACACCTTC. This chain uses TRBV5-1 with TRBJ1-2; D is possibly TRBD1 (6 bases). Per germline, CDR1 SGHRS and CDR2 YFSETQ. The ends were cut back, 6 bases at V and 7 bases at J, with 25 bases in the middle. The CDR3 length is 16 residues.